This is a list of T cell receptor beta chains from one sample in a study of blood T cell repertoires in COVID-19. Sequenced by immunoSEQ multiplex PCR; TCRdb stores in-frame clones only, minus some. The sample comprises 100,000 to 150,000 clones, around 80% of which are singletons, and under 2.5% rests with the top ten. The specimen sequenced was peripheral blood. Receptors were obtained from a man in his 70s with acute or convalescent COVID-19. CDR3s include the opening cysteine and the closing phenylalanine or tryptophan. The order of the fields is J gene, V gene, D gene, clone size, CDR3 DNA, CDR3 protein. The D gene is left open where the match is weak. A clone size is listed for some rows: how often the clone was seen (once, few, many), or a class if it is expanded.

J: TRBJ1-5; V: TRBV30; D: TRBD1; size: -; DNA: TGTGCCTGGAGTTTAGGGGGCTGGGGACAGCCCCAGCATTTT; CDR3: CAWSLGGWGQPQHF
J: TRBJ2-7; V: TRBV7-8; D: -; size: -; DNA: TGTGCCAGCAGCTTCAAACAGGGCTCCTACGAGCAGTACTTC; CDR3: CASSFKQGSYEQYF
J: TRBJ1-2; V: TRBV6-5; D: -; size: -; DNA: TGTGCCAGCAGGGGAGGGCCGGGAAGCTATGGCTACACCTTC; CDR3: CASRGGPGSYGYTF
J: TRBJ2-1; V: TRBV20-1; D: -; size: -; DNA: TGCAGTGGGGGGCGAAACAATGAGCAGTTCTTC; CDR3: CSGGRNNEQFF
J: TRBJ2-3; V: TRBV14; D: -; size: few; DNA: TGTGCCAGCAGCCAAGAGGTCGAGGGGGGGGGCACAGATACGCAGTATTTT; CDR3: CASSQEVEGGGTDTQYF
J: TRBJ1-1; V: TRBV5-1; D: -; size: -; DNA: TGCGCCAGGGGAGGGGTGAACACTGAAGCTTTCTTT; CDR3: CARGGVNTEAFF
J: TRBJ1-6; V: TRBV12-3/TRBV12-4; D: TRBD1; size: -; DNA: TGTGCCAGCAGTACTGGACAGGACTCACCCCTCCACTTT; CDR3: CASSTGQDSPLHF
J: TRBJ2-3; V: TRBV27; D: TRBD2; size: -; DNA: TGTGCCAGCAGACTAGCGGGGGGCACAGATACGCAGTATTTT; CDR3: CASRLAGGTDTQYF
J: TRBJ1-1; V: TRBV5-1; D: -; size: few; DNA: TGCGCCAGCAGCTTGACAGGACAGAACACTGAAGCTTTCTTT; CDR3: CASSLTGQNTEAFF
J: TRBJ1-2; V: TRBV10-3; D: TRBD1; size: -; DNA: TGTGCCATCAGTGACCAAATGGGGACAGGGGCAACTGGCTACACCTTC; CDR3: CAISDQMGTGATGYTF
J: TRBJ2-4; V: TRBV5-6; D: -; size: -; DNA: TGTGCCAGCAGCTTGGTGGAGGGAAGGATTCAGTACTTC; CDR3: CASSLVEGRIQYF
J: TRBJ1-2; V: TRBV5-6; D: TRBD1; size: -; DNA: TGTGCCAGCAGCTTTGAGGGGGCCCTAGCTAACTATGGCTACACCTTC; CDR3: CASSFEGALANYGYTF
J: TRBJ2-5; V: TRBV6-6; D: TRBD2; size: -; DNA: TGTGCCAGCATTCCCGGGGGGGGAGAGACCCAGTACTTC; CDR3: CASIPGGGETQYF
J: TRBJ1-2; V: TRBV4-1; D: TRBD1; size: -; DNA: TGCGCCAGCAGCCATGGGACAGGGCTTGGCTACACCTTC; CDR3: CASSHGTGLGYTF
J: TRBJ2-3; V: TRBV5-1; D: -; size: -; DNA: TGCGCCAGCAGCCCGGAGTCTAGCACAGATACGCAATATTTT; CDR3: CASSPESSTDTQYF
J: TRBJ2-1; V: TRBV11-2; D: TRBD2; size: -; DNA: TGTGCCAGCAGCCGGGCCCTAGCGGGGGGAGACGATGAGCAGTTCTTC; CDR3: CASSRALAGGDDEQFF
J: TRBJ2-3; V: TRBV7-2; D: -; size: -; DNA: TGTGCCAGCGTCAGGGGTCCCTACTCAGATACGCAGTATTTT; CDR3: CASVRGPYSDTQYF
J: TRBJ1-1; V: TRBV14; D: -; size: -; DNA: TGTGCCAGCAGCGACTGGGGCTGGGTTAACACTGAAGCTTTCTTT; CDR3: CASSDWGWVNTEAFF
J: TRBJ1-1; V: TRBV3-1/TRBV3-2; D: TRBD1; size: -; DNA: TGTGCCAGCAGCCCTCCCCAGGGGGAAGGAGCTTTCTTT; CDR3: CASSPPQGEGAFF
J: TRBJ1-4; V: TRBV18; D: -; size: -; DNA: TGTGCCAGCTCACCGGGGGGGCAGTCCCGTCCCAATGAAAAACTGTTTTTT; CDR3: CASSPGGQSRPNEKLFF
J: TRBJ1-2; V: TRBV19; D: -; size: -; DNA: TGTGCCAGTATTGGGCAGGGGAACTATGGCTACACCTTC; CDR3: CASIGQGNYGYTF